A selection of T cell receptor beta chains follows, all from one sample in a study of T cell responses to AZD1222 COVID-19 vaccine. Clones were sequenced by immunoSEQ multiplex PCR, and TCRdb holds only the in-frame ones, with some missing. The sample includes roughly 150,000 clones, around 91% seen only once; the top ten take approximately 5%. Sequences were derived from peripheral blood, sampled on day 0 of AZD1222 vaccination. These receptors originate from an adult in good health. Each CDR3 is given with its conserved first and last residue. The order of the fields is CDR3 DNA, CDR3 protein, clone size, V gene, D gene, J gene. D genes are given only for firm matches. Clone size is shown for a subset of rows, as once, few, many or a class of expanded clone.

TGTGCCAGTAGTATTTCTACTACCTACGAGCAGTACTTC CASSISTTYEQYF - TRBV19 - TRBJ2-7
TGTGCCACCAGTGATACCAACCATGGAAACACCATATATTTT CATSDTNHGNTIYF - TRBV24-1 - TRBJ1-3
TGTGCCAGCAGCTTGTTCCAGCGGGAGAGGGATGAGCAGTTCTTC CASSLFQRERDEQFF once TRBV5-6 TRBD2 TRBJ2-1
TGTGCCAGCGGCTATCCGAGGCCCTACGAGCAGTACTTC CASGYPRPYEQYF - TRBV6-5 - TRBJ2-7
TGCAGCTACGATCAGGGGGCTTCTAGGACAGATACGCAGTATTTT CSYDQGASRTDTQYF - TRBV29-1 TRBD1 TRBJ2-3
TGTGCCTGGATAAGGGACAGTGATTATGGGGAGCTGTTTTTT CAWIRDSDYGELFF - TRBV30 TRBD1 TRBJ2-2
TGTGCCAGCAGGGAGCGTACTGAGCAGTTCTTC CASRERTEQFF - TRBV27 - TRBJ2-1
TGTGCCAGCGCCCGAACGGGGGCTACTGGAAACACCATATATTTT CASARTGATGNTIYF - TRBV2 - TRBJ1-3
TGTGCCAGCAACAGCGTATCCTACGAGCAGTACTTC CASNSVSYEQYF - TRBV28 - TRBJ2-7
TGTGCCAGCTCACCTCGGGACGCTGAGGGCTATGGCTACACCTTC CASSPRDAEGYGYTF - TRBV18 - TRBJ1-2
TGTGCCAGCAGCTTCGACATTACTGAAGCTTTCTTT CASSFDITEAFF - TRBV11-2 - TRBJ1-1
TGTGCCAGCAGCCAAGCCTATGAAGCTTTCTTT CASSQAYEAFF - TRBV14 - TRBJ1-1
TGTGCCAGCAGCGATCCGGGACGGGATAATGAAAAACTGTTTTTT CASSDPGRDNEKLFF - TRBV9 - TRBJ1-4
TGTGCCAGCAGCTTAAATCCAACTAATGAAAAACTGTTTTTT CASSLNPTNEKLFF - TRBV7-9 - TRBJ1-4
TGTGCCAGCAGTTGGGACAGGGGGTCCCATGGGGCCAACGTCCTGACTTTC CASSWDRGSHGANVLTF - TRBV27 TRBD1 TRBJ2-6
TGTGCCACCAGTGATGCCAGGGGGACCTACGAGCAGTACTTC CATSDARGTYEQYF - TRBV24-1 TRBD1 TRBJ2-7
TGCGCCAGCAGCTTGGAGTTCACCCCGAGCTCCTACGAGCAGTACTTC CASSLEFTPSSYEQYF - TRBV5-1 - TRBJ2-7
TGTGCCAGCAGCGTAGGCCCTAGCGGGAAGTACGAGCAGTACTTC CASSVGPSGKYEQYF - TRBV9 TRBD2 TRBJ2-7
TGTGCCAGCAGCGGTGACAATGAGCAGTTCTTC CASSGDNEQFF - TRBV9 - TRBJ2-1
TGCGCCAGCAGGTCCGGTAATTCGCGGTATAATTCACCCCTCCACTTT CASRSGNSRYNSPLHF - TRBV5-1 - TRBJ1-6
TGTGCCAGCAGCTTAGCCGGGGTAGAGACCCAGTACTTC CASSLAGVETQYF - TRBV7-9 - TRBJ2-5
TGTGCCAGCAGTTTTTTTGTGAAGCGGAGGTCCCAAGAGACCCAGTACTTC CASSFFVKRRSQETQYF - TRBV28 - TRBJ2-5
TGTGCCAGCTCACCAGCGGGAAACACCATATATTTT CASSPAGNTIYF once TRBV18 - TRBJ1-3
TGTGCCAGTACCCGGGAGGGGTCCTACGAGCAGTACTTC CASTREGSYEQYF - TRBV19 TRBD2 TRBJ2-7
TGTGCCAGCAGCCGACAGGGATCCCACACTGAAGCTTTCTTT CASSRQGSHTEAFF - TRBV4-2 TRBD1 TRBJ1-1
TGTGCCATCAGTGAGTCAGGTAGCGGGGAGCCCCTTAACTTC CAISESGSGEPLNF - TRBV10-3 TRBD2 TRBJ2-5
TGTGCCAGCAGTTCAATTATCAACCTCATAAGCTCCTACAATGAGCAGTTCTTC CASSSIINLISSYNEQFF - TRBV28 - TRBJ2-1
TGTGCCATACTGACCCGCCGTGTCTACTTC CAILTRRVYF - TRBV2 - TRBJ2-7
TGTGCCAGCAGTTTATCGTCATACAGCGGGGTTGCCACCGGGGAGCTGTTTTTT CASSLSSYSGVATGELFF - TRBV27 TRBD2 TRBJ2-2
TGTGCCAGCAGCTTAGGAAGAGAAAAACTGTTTTTT CASSLGREKLFF - TRBV7-9 - TRBJ1-4
TGCGCCAGCAGCTTGGCCTGGACTAGCGGGAGAGAGGAGCAGTACTTC CASSLAWTSGREEQYF - TRBV5-1 TRBD2 TRBJ2-7
TGTGCCAGCAGCTTAGGAGATTATCCCGCTGAAGCTTTCTTT CASSLGDYPAEAFF - TRBV7-9 - TRBJ1-1
TGTGCCAGCAGCTTAGGGACAGGGGGCCCAGATACGCAGTATTTT CASSLGTGGPDTQYF - TRBV5-6 TRBD1 TRBJ2-3
TGTGCCAGTAAGGGTACGGGGTCTTCTTATCAGCCCCAGCATTTT CASKGTGSSYQPQHF - TRBV19 - TRBJ1-5
TGTGCCAGCAGCTTACCCGGAGCCAACGAGCAGTACTTC CASSLPGANEQYF - TRBV7-2 - TRBJ2-7
TGTGCCAGCAGCTTGACAGGGGACAGGAGCGGCAGCGATGAGCAGTTCTTC CASSLTGDRSGSDEQFF once TRBV5-6 TRBD1 TRBJ2-1
TGTGCCAGCAGTCGGACAGGGCAATATCAGCCCCAGCATTTT CASSRTGQYQPQHF - TRBV6-5 TRBD1 TRBJ1-5
TGTGCCAGCAGTTTAGGAGGCTACGAGCAGTACTTC CASSLGGYEQYF - TRBV28 - TRBJ2-7
TGTGCCAGCAGCCCTGGGACCGTAGCTAACTATGGCTACACCTTC CASSPGTVANYGYTF - TRBV27 - TRBJ1-2
TGTGCCATTTCTAGCGTGGTGGGAAACACCATATATTTT CAISSVVGNTIYF - TRBV19 - TRBJ1-3
TGTGCCAGCAGTCGGGACAGGGGGAACACCATATATTTT CASSRDRGNTIYF - TRBV27 TRBD1 TRBJ1-3
TGTGCCAGCAGTTATCAGTCGGGTTTAAGGAGGGAGCAGTTCTTC CASSYQSGLRREQFF once TRBV6-2/TRBV6-3 - TRBJ2-1
TGCGCCAGCAGCCTACCGGACAGCGAAGAGACCCAGTACTTC CASSLPDSEETQYF - TRBV5-1 - TRBJ2-5
TGTGCCAGCAGTTTCCGTCTCGGGGCTGGGGCCAACGTCCTGACTTTC CASSFRLGAGANVLTF - TRBV6-5 - TRBJ2-6
TGTGCCACCGCGCTTGTGGGGGTTCGGGAGACCCAGTACTTC CATALVGVRETQYF - TRBV10-3 - TRBJ2-5
TGTGCCAGCAGTTACCGGGACAGGGGCACAGATACGCAGTATTTT CASSYRDRGTDTQYF - TRBV28 TRBD1 TRBJ2-3
TGTGCCAGCAGTCTAGCGGCGGGAGGCTACGAGCAGTACTTC CASSLAAGGYEQYF - TRBV14 TRBD2 TRBJ2-7
TGTGCCAGCAGTTTACCTAGCGGGAGGGCCTCACGGGAGCAGTACTTC CASSLPSGRASREQYF - TRBV28 TRBD2 TRBJ2-7
TGTGCCAGCAGCCCCCGGGGCCTCGGGGAGCAGTACTTC CASSPRGLGEQYF once TRBV11-3 - TRBJ2-7
TGTGCCAGCGCAGACAGAGTCTCTTATGGCTACACCTTC CASADRVSYGYTF - TRBV25-1 - TRBJ1-2
TGTGCCAGCAGTCTTGAGCGTAAGCCCTACGAGCAGTACTTC CASSLERKPYEQYF - TRBV14 - TRBJ2-7
TGTGCCAGCAGCATCTTGGGGTACGAGCAGTACTTC CASSILGYEQYF - TRBV7-2 - TRBJ2-7
TGTGCCAGCAGTGACCCGGTGGGACACGGAGAAGTTAGCAATCAGCCCCAGCATTTT CASSDPVGHGEVSNQPQHF - TRBV6-4 - TRBJ1-5
TGTGCCAGCAGCCCCCTTGGCCGGGTGGAGGGTCAGCCCCAGCATTTT CASSPLGRVEGQPQHF - TRBV27 - TRBJ1-5
TGTGCCAGCAGCTTAAGCGGGGTGCTAGCCAAAAACATTCAGTACTTC CASSLSGVLAKNIQYF - TRBV7-2 TRBD2 TRBJ2-4
TGCGCCAGCAGGAGAGCGGGAGCCGACTACAATGAGCAGTTCTTC CASRRAGADYNEQFF - TRBV5-1 TRBD2 TRBJ2-1
TGCGCCAGCAGCCAAGATAACGTGAACACCATATATTTT CASSQDNVNTIYF - TRBV4-3 - TRBJ1-3
TGTGCCAGCAGTTACTCGGGGCGGGGTGGAACTGAAGCTTTCTTT CASSYSGRGGTEAFF - TRBV6-5 - TRBJ1-1
TGCGCCAGCAGCTTGGTAAGCGGCTCCTACAATGAGCAGTTCTTC CASSLVSGSYNEQFF - TRBV5-1 - TRBJ2-1
TGTGCCAGCGGACTAGCGGGATTCGCAGATACGCAGTATTTT CASGLAGFADTQYF once TRBV6-5 TRBD2 TRBJ2-3